This T cell receptor beta chain was captured by sequencing in a study of T cell changes during pregnancy in multiple sclerosis. The protocol was immunoSEQ multiplex PCR, while the TCRdb copy is restricted to in-frame clones and leaves out a portion. The sample comprises 70,000 to 95,000 clones, over 80% of which are singletons, and roughly 4.5% rests with the top ten. The TCR comes from a female donor with multiple sclerosis, enrolled in a pregnancy study. Source: peripheral blood, taken in the first trimester of pregnancy.

The CDR3 loop reads CASSWGNTEAFF. The CDR3 bases are TGTGCCAGCAGCTGGGGCAACACTGAAGCTTTCTTT. The rearrangement uses TRBV11-3 and TRBJ1-1, with a weak D call TRBD1 (5 bases). The CDR3 has 12 residues. Germline CDR1 and CDR2: SGHNT and YENEEA. Between the trimmed V and J ends, which lost 4 bases and 2 bases, there was a span of 5 bases.